The TCR beta chain under discussion was sequenced for a study of blood T cell repertoires in COVID-19. Original data processing: Reference gene primer amplification gave estimated nucleated cell counts. Clones were sequenced by immunoSEQ multiplex PCR, and TCRdb holds only the in-frame ones, with some missing. V and J calls plus clone size are reproduced from that table; the DNA served to infer D and trimming. The sample records about 130,000 clones, about four fifths being singletons. Trimming removed 0 bases at V and 9 bases at J, with 10 bases between. The germline V gene has CDR1 LGHDT and CDR2 YNNKEL (reference sequence). The CDR3 has 13 residues.

The chain joins TRBV3-1 (or the pseudogene TRBV3-2) to TRBJ2-3; D not resolved. The sample was peripheral blood. The sequence was obtained from a man aged 40-49 years with active or convalescent COVID-19. The CDR3 DNA sequence: TGTGCCAGCAGCCAAGATCGGGTAGGCACGCAGTATTTT. It codes for CASSQDRVGTQYF.